The 10 T cell receptor beta chains below all came from one sample that was sequenced in a study of cytomegalovirus exposure and HLA in healthy donors. Researchers ran the PCR with 60 Vbeta and 13 Jbeta primers. The repertoire was sequenced with immunoSEQ multiplex PCR; TCRdb's copy has only in-frame clones and lacks some. The sample has 130,000 or so clones; around four fifths are singletons. The source material was PBMCs. Receptors were obtained from a woman between 40 and 50 years old in good health and CMV-seropositive.

J is TRBJ1-1 and V is TRBV4-3; unclear D gene. Trimming stripped 0 bases from V and 6 bases from J, with 14 bases between. Germline values: CDR1 LGHNA, CDR2 YSLEER. The CDR3 loop spans 15 amino acids. CDR3 sequence reads: CASSQEIVRWAEAFF. For the CDR3, the DNA is TGCGCCAGCAGCCAAGAAATAGTCAGGTGGGCTGAAGCTTTCTTT.

The chain links TRBV19 to TRBJ1-5; D is ambiguous. Germline V CDR1 and CDR2: LNHDA, SQIVND (reference sequence). V was trimmed by 5 bases and J by 3 bases, leaving 11 bases between them. The CDR3 length is 14 residues. The CDR3 region is CASSLMGFNQPQHF. CDR3 nucleotides: TGTGCCAGTAGTTTGATGGGCTTCAATCAGCCCCAGCATTTT.

The CDR3: CASSYSERGGRNIQYF. DNA for the CDR3: TGTGCCAGCAGTTATAGTGAGAGAGGAGGTAGGAACATTCAGTACTTC. This chain joins TRBV28 and TRBJ2-4, with D possibly being TRBD2 (5 bases). This CDR3 has 16 amino acids. Germline loops: CDR1 MDHEN, CDR2 SYDVKM. V shed 4 bases and J shed 7 bases, with 20 bases lying between them.

Only a few counts were recorded for this clone. The gene calls are TRBV7-9 and TRBJ2-7; 13 positions match TRBD2. The CDR3 extends over 15 amino acids. Germline CDR1 SEHNR, CDR2 FQNEAQ (reference sequence). Trimming at V came to 2 bases and at J to 7 bases, leaving 5 bases not matched to a gene. CDR3 loop: CASSLSTSGGDEQYF. The DNA for the CDR3 is TGTGCCAGCAGCTTAAGCACTAGCGGGGGGGATGAGCAGTACTTC.

The V gene is TRBV6-1, the J gene TRBJ1-6, with 9 positions matching TRBD1. Trimming cost V 4 bases and J 7 bases; bases outside gene matches: 8. Germline assignment: CDR1 MNHNS and CDR2 SASEGT. CDR3 length equals 16 residues. This chain's CDR3 is CASSGYGTGKNSPLHF. The CDR3 nucleotides read TGTGCCAGCAGTGGGTACGGGACAGGGAAGAATTCACCCCTCCACTTT.

This rearrangement joins TRBV9 to TRBJ2-1; 7 nucleotides match TRBD2. Losses at the gene ends were 7 bases for V and 6 bases for J; bases not matched to a gene: 10. The CDR3 is 14 amino acids. CDR1 is SGDLS, CDR2 YYNGEE, per germline. The CDR3 is CASGGGLLGNEQFF. As DNA, the CDR3 is TGTGCCAGCGGGGGGGGGTTACTTGGCAATGAGCAGTTCTTC.

The chain couples TRBV28 to TRBJ2-1; weak D call: TRBD2 (5 bases). Germline V gene lookup returns CDR1 MDHEN and CDR2 SYDVKM. The CDR3 extends over 13 amino acids. Trimming left V 8 bases short and J 4 bases short, with 12 bases between. Written as DNA, the CDR3 is TGTGCCAGCGCGACTACTCGGTACAATGAGCAGTTCTTC. Encoded protein: CASATTRYNEQFF.

Worth noting for this clone: Other DNA sequences in the sample encode the same CDR3. The gene calls are TRBV30 and TRBJ1-1, with D maybe TRBD1 (6 bases). V gave up 2 bases and J gave up 2 bases, with 12 bases separating them. CDR1 is GTSNPN, CDR2 SVGIG, per germline (reference sequence). The CDR3 is made up of 14 amino acids. CDR3 residues: CAWSRGTGNTEAFF. CDR3 sequence (DNA): TGTGCCTGGAGTAGGGGGACGGGAAACACTGAAGCTTTCTTT.

The CDR3 sequence is CASSPWGGEETQYF. CDR3 in DNA: TGTGCCAGCAGCCCATGGGGGGGTGAAGAGACCCAGTACTTC. The chain links TRBV7-2 to TRBJ2-5; 7 positions match TRBD2. The CDR3 extends over 14 amino acids. Germline V gene lookup returns CDR1 SGHTA and CDR2 FQGNSA. The ends lost 5 bases at V and 3 bases at J; junction bases unmatched: 6.

This clone has a handful of counts. This chain uses TRBV6-5 with TRBJ2-3, with a weak D call TRBD2 (6 bases). The CDR3 has 13 residues. Looked up from germline, CDR1 is MNHEY and CDR2 is SVGAGI. The V and J ends lost 11 bases and 3 bases respectively, with 15 bases between them. The CDR3 loop reads CAGGGDETDTQYF. CDR3 DNA sequence: TGTGCCGGCGGCGGGGATGAAACAGATACGCAGTATTTT.